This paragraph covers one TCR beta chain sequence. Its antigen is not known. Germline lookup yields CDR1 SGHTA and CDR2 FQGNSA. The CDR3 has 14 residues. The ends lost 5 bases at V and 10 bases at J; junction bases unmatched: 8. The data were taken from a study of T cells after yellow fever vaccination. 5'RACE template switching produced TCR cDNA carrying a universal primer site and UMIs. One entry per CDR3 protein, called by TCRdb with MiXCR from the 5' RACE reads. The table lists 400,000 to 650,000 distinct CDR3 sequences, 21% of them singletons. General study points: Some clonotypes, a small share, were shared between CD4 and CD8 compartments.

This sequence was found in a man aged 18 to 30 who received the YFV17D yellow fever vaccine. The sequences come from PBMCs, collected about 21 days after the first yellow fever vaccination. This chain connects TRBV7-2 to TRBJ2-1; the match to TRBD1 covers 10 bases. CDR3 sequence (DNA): TGTGCCAGCAGCCCAATGCCGGGACAGGGGGAGCAGTTCTTC. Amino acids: CASSPMPGQGEQFF.